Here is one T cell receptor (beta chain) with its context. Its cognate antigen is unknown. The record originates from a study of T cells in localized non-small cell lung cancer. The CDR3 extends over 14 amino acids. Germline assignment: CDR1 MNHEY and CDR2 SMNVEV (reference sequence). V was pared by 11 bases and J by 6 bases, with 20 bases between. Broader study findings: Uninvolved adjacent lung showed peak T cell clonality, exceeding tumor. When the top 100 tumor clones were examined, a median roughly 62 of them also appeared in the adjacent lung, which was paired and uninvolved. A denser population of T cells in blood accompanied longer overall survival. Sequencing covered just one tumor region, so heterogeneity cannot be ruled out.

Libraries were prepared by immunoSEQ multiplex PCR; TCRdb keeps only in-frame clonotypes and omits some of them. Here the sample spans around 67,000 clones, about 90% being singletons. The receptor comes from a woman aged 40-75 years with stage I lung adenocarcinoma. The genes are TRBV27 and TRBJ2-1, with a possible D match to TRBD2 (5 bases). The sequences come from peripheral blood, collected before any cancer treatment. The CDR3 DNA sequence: TGTGCCTCAAAGCCGGCCATAGCGTCCAATGAGCAGTTCTTC. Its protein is CASKPAIASNEQFF.